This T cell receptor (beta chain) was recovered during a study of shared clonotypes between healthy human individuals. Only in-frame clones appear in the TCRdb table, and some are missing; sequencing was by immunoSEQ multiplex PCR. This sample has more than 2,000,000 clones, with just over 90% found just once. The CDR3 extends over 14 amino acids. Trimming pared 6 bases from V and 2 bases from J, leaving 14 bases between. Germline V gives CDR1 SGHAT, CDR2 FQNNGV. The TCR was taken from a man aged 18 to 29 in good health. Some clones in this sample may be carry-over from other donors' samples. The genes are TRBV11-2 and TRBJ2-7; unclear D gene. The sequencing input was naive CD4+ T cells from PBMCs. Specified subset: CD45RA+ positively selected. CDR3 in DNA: TGTGCCAGCAGGAATGTAGGGTCAACCTACGAGCAGTACTTC. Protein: CASRNVGSTYEQYF.